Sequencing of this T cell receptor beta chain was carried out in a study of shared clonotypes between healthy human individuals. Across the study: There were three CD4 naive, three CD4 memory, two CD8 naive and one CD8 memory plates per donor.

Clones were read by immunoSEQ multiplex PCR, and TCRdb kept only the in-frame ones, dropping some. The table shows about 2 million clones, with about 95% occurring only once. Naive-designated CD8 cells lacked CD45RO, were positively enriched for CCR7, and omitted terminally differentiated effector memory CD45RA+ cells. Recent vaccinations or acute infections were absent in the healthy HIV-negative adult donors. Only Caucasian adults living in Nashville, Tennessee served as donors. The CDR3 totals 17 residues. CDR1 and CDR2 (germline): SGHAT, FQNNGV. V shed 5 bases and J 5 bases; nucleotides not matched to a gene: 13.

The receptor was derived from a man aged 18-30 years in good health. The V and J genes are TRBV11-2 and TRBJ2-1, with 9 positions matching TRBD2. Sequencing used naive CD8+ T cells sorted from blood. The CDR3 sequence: CASSASPTSGGHNEQFF. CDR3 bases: TGTGCCAGCAGCGCCAGTCCGACTAGCGGAGGCCACAATGAGCAGTTCTTC.